One and the same sample provided the 15 T cell receptor beta chains below, sequenced in a study of blood T cell repertoires in COVID-19. Data came from immunoSEQ multiplex PCR; TCRdb stores just in-frame clones and leaves some out. Of hundreds of thousands of clones detected, roughly 90% appear once; the ten largest clones hold 5.5% to 7.5%. Sequenced input: peripheral blood. These receptors came from a woman between 65 and 79 years old with COVID-19, enrolled during active disease.

The chain joins TRBV10-2 to TRBJ1-2; 7 nucleotides line up with TRBD1. Per the germline V gene, CDR1 is WSHSY and CDR2 is SAAADI. Trimming cost V 4 bases and J 6 bases; bases outside gene matches: 8. CDR3 length: 14 residues. CDR3 protein: CASSVGQPSDGYTF. The DNA of the CDR3 is TGCGCCAGCAGTGTGGGACAGCCGTCGGATGGCTACACCTTC.

On this clone itself: In the same sample, other DNA sequences code for this CDR3. The genes are TRBV6-2 or TRBV6-3 and TRBJ1-1, with D unclear. Looked up from germline, CDR1 is MNHEY and CDR2 is SVGEGT. Trimming stripped 3 bases from V and 5 bases from J, with 10 bases between. There are 13 residues in the CDR3. CDR3 nucleotides: TGTGCCAGCAGTTATCTTCGGGGTACTGAAGCTTTCTTT. Translating gives CASSYLRGTEAFF.

This chain joins TRBV5-1 and TRBJ2-7; 9 bases line up with TRBD2. Trimming at V came to 4 bases and at J to 0 bases, leaving 2 bases not matched to a gene. This CDR3 has 14 amino acids. Germline CDR1 reads SGHRS; CDR2 reads YFSETQ. The CDR3 DNA reads as TGCGCCAGCAGCGTTAGCGGGGGCTCCTACGAGCAGTACTTC. This translates into CASSVSGGSYEQYF.

This rearrangement joins TRBV7-8 to TRBJ2-1; 8 nucleotides match TRBD2. CDR3 length: 17 residues. The germline V gene encodes CDR1 SGHVS and CDR2 FQNEAQ. The trim removed 3 bases at V and 0 bases at J, leaving 7 bases unmatched. The CDR3 nucleotides are TGTGCCAGCAGCTTCTCATCCGGGACTAGCTCCTACAATGAGCAGTTCTTC. As protein: CASSFSSGTSSYNEQFF.

The genes are TRBV10-3 and TRBJ1-3; D not certain. Trimming took 3 bases from V and 1 from J, leaving 7 bases between them. This CDR3 has 14 amino acids. Germline V gives CDR1 ENHRY, CDR2 SYGVKD. The CDR3 DNA follows: TGTGCCATCAGTGACTTGACATCTGGAAACACCATATATTTT. This codes for CAISDLTSGNTIYF.

The rearrangement uses TRBV28 and TRBJ1-2, with TRBD1 matching over 7 bases. J lost 1 base, V lost 3 bases, and 5 bases had no gene match. The V gene's germline CDR1 is MDHEN and CDR2 SYDVKM. This CDR3 comprises 15 residues. CDR3 amino acids: CASSLRQGFNYGYTF. DNA of the CDR3: TGTGCCAGCAGTTTGAGACAGGGCTTTAACTATGGCTACACCTTC.

This clone appeared once. V and J are TRBV7-7 and TRBJ2-5, with D unclear. Deletions cut 2 bases from V and 3 bases from J, with 13 bases between. Germline V CDR1 and CDR2: SSHAT, FNYEAQ (reference sequence). The CDR3 covers 15 residues. CDR3 loop: CASSLRRSAEETQYF. The CDR3 coding sequence is TGTGCCAGCAGCTTACGACGAAGCGCGGAAGAGACCCAGTACTTC.

This clone is a singleton in its sample. The chain combines TRBV10-2 with TRBJ1-2, with TRBD1 matching over 10 bases. The germline gives CDR1 WSHSY, CDR2 SAAADI. Unmatched junction bases numbered 2, after V lost 6 bases and J lost 4 bases. CDR3 length: 13 residues. The CDR3 protein is CASRGQGIYGYTF. Here the CDR3 DNA reads TGCGCCAGCAGGGGACAGGGGATCTATGGCTACACCTTC.

As for this clone: Different DNA sequences within this sample yield the same CDR3. The chain joins TRBV12-3 or TRBV12-4 to TRBJ2-7; tentative D call: TRBD1 (5 bases). The CDR3 extends over 13 amino acids. Deletions cut 1 base from V and 2 bases from J, with 6 bases between. CDR3 nucleotides: TGTGCCAGCAGTTTAGGGGGCCCCTACGAGCAGTACTTC. Amino acids: CASSLGGPYEQYF.

The chain uses TRBV5-1 and TRBJ1-4, with TRBD1 as a possible D gene (6 bases). Deletions cut 4 bases from V and 8 bases from J, with 15 bases between. Germline CDR1 SGHRS, CDR2 YFSETQ. The CDR3 extends over 14 amino acids. The CDR3 DNA follows: TGCGCCAGCAGCGTGACAGGCGCGGTCGAAAAACTGTTTTTT. This codes for CASSVTGAVEKLFF. Full variable domain (remainder filled in from reference TRBV5-1 and TRBJ1-4): KAGVTQTPRYLIKTRGQQVTLSCSPISGHRSVSWYQQTPGQGLQFLFEYFSETQRNKGNFPGRFSGRQFSNSRSEMNVSTLELGDSALYLCASSVTGAVEKLFFGSGTQLSVL.

The chain links TRBV10-1 to TRBJ1-4; D is undetermined. This CDR3 comprises 15 residues. The V gene lost 1 base and the J gene lost 1 base, with 7 bases spanning the gap. CDR1 and CDR2 from the germline V gene are WNHNN and SYGVQD (reference sequence). CDR3 region: CASSELRGTNEKLFF. CDR3 nucleotide sequence: TGCGCCAGCAGTGAGTTACGGGGAACTAATGAAAAACTGTTTTTT.

This clone appeared a single time. The CDR3 region is CSAGGQGRQFF. The CDR3 nucleotides read TGCAGTGCTGGGGGACAGGGACGGCAGTTCTTC. The chain links TRBV20-1 to TRBJ2-1, with 9 positions matching TRBD1. V lost 5 bases to trimming and J lost 12 bases; unmatched junction nucleotides: 5. This CDR3 contains 11 residues. Germline values: CDR1 DFQATT, CDR2 SNEGSKA (reference sequence).

This clone was detected once. The CDR3 coding sequence is TGCGCCAGCAGTTTGACAGGGGACCAGCCCCAGCATTTT. Amino acid sequence: CASSLTGDQPQHF. V usage is TRBV10-2 and J usage is TRBJ1-5; TRBD1 matches 8 bases. CDR1 WSHSY and CDR2 SAAADI come from the germline V gene. V lost 5 bases to trimming and J lost 7 bases; unmatched junction nucleotides: 4. The CDR3 covers 13 residues.

The chain combines TRBV6-5 with TRBJ2-3, with D possibly TRBD2 on 6 matching bases. V was cut by 2 bases and J by 5 bases, with 14 bases left in between. The CDR3 is 15 amino acids. Germline assignment: CDR1 MNHEY and CDR2 SVGAGI. CDR3: CASSYGGSGLDTQYF. The CDR3 coding sequence is TGTGCCAGCAGTTACGGGGGGTCGGGTCTAGATACGCAGTATTTT.

V gene TRBV7-8 combines with J gene TRBJ2-5, with D possibly TRBD1 on 5 matching bases. The CDR3 has 15 amino acids. V shed 5 bases and J shed 3 bases, with 16 bases lying between them. Germline values: CDR1 SGHVS, CDR2 FQNEAQ. CDR3 protein: CASSPEGAGKETQYF. CDR3 nucleotides: TGTGCCAGCAGCCCAGAAGGGGCAGGGAAAGAGACCCAGTACTTC.